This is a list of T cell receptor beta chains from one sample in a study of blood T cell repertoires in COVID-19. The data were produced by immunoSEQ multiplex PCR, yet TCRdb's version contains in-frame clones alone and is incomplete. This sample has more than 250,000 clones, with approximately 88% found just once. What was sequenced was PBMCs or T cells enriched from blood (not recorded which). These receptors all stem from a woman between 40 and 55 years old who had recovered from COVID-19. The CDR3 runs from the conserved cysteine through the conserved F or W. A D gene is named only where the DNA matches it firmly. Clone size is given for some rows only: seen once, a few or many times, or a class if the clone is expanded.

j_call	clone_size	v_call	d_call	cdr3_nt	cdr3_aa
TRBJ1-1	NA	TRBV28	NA	TGTGCCAGCAGTAGGGGGGGCCGTAGCACTGAAGCTTTCTTT	CASSRGGRSTEAFF
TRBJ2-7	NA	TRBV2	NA	TGTGCCAGCAGTGAGGTAGCGGCTAGCTCCTACGAGCAGTACTTC	CASSEVAASSYEQYF
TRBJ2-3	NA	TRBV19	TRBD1	TGTGCCAGTAGTCCGGGACAGGGGGTGGATACGCAGTATTTT	CASSPGQGVDTQYF
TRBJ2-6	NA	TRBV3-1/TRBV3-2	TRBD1	TGTGCCAGCAGTCCCGGGACAGCTCAACATTTCTCTGGGGCCAACGTCCTGACTTTC	CASSPGTAQHFSGANVLTF
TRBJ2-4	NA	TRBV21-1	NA	TGTGCCAGCCGTGAGGGTCCAGCCAAAAACATTCAGTACTTC	CASREGPAKNIQYF
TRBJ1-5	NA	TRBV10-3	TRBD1	TGTGCCATCAGTGAGGGGGACAGTAGCAATCAGCCCCAGCATTTT	CAISEGDSSNQPQHF
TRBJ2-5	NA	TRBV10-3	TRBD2	TGTGCCATCAGTGAGACGGGAGGGGAGACCCAGTACTTC	CAISETGGETQYF
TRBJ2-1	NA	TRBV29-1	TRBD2	TGCAGCGTTCAGACTAGCGGGAGATCAAATGAGCATTTCTTC	CSVQTSGRSNEHFF
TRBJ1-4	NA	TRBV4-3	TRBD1	TGCGCCAGCAGCCATGGCCTCGGGACAGGGAATGAAAAACTGTTTTTT	CASSHGLGTGNEKLFF
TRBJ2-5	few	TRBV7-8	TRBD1	TGTGCCAGCAGCCGAGACAGGGGGGAAGAGACCCAGTACTTC	CASSRDRGEETQYF
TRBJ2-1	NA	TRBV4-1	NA	TGCGCCAGCAGCCAAGGGCTCGGGAGTAGGAATGAGCAGTTCTTC	CASSQGLGSRNEQFF
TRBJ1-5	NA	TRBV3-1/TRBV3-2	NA	TGTGCCAGCAGCCAAGCCACAGGTGACAGGTACAATCAGCCCCAGCATTTT	CASSQATGDRYNQPQHF
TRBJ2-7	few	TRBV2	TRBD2	TGTGCCAGCAGTGAAGCGCTGTGGCTAGCGGGAGTCCCCTACGAGCAGTACTTC	CASSEALWLAGVPYEQYF
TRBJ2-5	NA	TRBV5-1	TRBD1	TGCGCCAGCACCCGGGACAGGGAGACCCAGTACTTC	CASTRDRETQYF
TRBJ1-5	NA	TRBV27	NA	TGTGCCAGCCCACATTCACAGGGAGGGATTCGTCAGCCCCAGCATTTT	CASPHSQGGIRQPQHF
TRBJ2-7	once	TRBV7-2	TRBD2	TGTGCCAGCAGCTTGGGACTAGCGGGGAGCGAGCAGTACTTC	CASSLGLAGSEQYF
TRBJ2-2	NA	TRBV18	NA	TGTGCCAGCTCACCATGGCAGACGAACACCGGGGAGCTGTTTTTT	CASSPWQTNTGELFF
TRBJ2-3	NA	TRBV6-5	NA	TGTGCCAGTGTTCTAGCGCGAAACACAGATACGCAGTATTTT	CASVLARNTDTQYF
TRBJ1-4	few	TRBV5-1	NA	TGCGCCAGCAGCTTGTCAGGGGCCGTCACTAATGAAAAACTGTTTTTT	CASSLSGAVTNEKLFF
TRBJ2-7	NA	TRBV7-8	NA	TGTGCCAGCAGCATCCCGACTAAACCCTACGAGCAGTACTTC	CASSIPTKPYEQYF
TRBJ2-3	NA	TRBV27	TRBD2	TGTGCCAGCAGTTTAGTTCTTAGCGGGAGGGATACGCAGTATTTT	CASSLVLSGRDTQYF
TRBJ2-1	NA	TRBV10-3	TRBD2	TGTGCCATCAGTGATGGGGGGGAGTCCCTAGGGAAGCAGTTCTTC	CAISDGGESLGKQFF
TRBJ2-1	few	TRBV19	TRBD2	TGTGCCAGTAGTTTTGGACTAGCGGACAATGAGCAGTTCTTC	CASSFGLADNEQFF
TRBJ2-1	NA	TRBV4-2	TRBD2	TGTGCCAGCAGCCACGTGACGGGGGGAGGGTCCTACAATGAGCAGTTCTTC	CASSHVTGGGSYNEQFF
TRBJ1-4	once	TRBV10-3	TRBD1	TGTGCCATCAGTGCGGGTGGACAGGACGGCGAAAAACTGTTTTTT	CAISAGGQDGEKLFF
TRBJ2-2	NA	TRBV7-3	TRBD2	TGTGCCAGCAGCTCAAGCGGGAGGAGTACCGGGGAGCTGTTTTTT	CASSSSGRSTGELFF
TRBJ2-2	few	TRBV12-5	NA	TGTGCTAGTGGAGGGGCCGGGGAGCTGTTTTTT	CASGGAGELFF
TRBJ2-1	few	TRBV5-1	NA	TGCGCCAGCAGCTCGTCACCGGGACTTAGCTCCTACAATGAGCAGTTCTTC	CASSSSPGLSSYNEQFF
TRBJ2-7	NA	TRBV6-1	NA	TGTGCCAGCAGTGAACAGTTGGGGGGAGGAGACTACGAGCAGTACTTC	CASSEQLGGGDYEQYF
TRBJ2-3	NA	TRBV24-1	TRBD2	TGTGCCACCAGTGACTCCCCTGGTTCACTAGCGGGAGTCACAGATACGCAGTATTTT	CATSDSPGSLAGVTDTQYF
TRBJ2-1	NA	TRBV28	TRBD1	TGTGCCAGCAGTTCCGGGACAGTGCACAATGAGCAGTTCTTC	CASSSGTVHNEQFF
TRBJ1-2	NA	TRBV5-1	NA	TGCGCCAGCAGCTTGCCCGGGACAAACTATGGCTACACCTTC	CASSLPGTNYGYTF
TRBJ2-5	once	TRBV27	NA	TGTGCCAGCAAAGCCTCCAGGGGTGGACAAGAGACCCAGTACTTC	CASKASRGGQETQYF
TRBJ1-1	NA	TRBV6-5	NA	TGTGCCAGCAGCGTCACCGGGACTACTGAAGCTTTCTTT	CASSVTGTTEAFF
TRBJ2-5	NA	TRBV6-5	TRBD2	TGTGCCAGCAGAAATAGCGGGAGGGGGGAGACCCAGTACTTC	CASRNSGRGETQYF
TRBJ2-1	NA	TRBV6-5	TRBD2	TGTGCCAGCAGTCTCATAGCGGGAGTCTACAATGAGCAGTTCTTC	CASSLIAGVYNEQFF
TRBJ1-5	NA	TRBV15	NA	TGTGCCACCAGCAGAGATCTCGGGGTTGGACAGCCCCAGCATTTT	CATSRDLGVGQPQHF
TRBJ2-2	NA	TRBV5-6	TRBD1	TGTGCCAGCAGCTCGACAGGGGGCTGGACCGGGGAGCTGTTTTTT	CASSSTGGWTGELFF
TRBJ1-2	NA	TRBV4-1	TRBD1	TGCGCCAGCAGCCAAGCGGACAGGTCGGAGTTCTATGGCTACACCTTC	CASSQADRSEFYGYTF
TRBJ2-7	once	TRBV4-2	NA	TGTGCCAGCAGCTACACAGGGAGGGTCCACGAGCAGTACTTC	CASSYTGRVHEQYF